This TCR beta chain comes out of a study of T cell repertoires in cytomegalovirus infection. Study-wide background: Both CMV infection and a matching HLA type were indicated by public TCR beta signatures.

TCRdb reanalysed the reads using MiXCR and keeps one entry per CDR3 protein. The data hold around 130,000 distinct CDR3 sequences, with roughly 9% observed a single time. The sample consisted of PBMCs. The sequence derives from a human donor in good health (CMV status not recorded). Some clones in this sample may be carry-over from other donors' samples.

CDR3 nucleotide sequence: TGCAGTGCGAGGGAGGAGTTTTACGAGCAGTACTTC. It encodes CSAREEFYEQYF. The rearrangement uses TRBV20-1 and TRBJ2-7, with D possibly being TRBD2 (6 bases). Trimming left V 6 bases short and J 4 bases short, with 13 bases between. Germline V gene sequence: CDR1 DFQATT, CDR2 SNEGSKA (reference sequence). The CDR3 runs to 12 residues.